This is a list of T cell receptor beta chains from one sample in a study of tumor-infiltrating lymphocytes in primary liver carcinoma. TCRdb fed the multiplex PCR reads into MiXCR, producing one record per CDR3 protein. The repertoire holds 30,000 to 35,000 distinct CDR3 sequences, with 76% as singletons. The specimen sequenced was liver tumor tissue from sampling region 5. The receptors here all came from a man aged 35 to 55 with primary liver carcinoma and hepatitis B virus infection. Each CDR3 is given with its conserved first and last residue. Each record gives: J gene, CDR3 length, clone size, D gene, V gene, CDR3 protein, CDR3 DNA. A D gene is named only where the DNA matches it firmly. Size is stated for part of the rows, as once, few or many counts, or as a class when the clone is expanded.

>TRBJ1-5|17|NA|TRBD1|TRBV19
CASTSRGPSTYNQLQHF
TGTGCCAGTACCTCCAGGGGGCCCTCCACTTACAATCAGCTCCAGCATTTT
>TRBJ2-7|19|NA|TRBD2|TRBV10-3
CAIAKRSGLAGGFSYEHYF
TGCGCCATCGCCAAACGATCGGGACTAGCGGGAGGGTTCTCCTACGAGCACTACTTC
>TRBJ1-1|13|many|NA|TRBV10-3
CAISEQEGTEAFF
TGTGCCATCAGTGAACAGGAGGGCACTGAAGCTTTCTTT
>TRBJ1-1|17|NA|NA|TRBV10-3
CAVSGIQEGVTNTEAFF
TGTGCCGTATCTGGGATACAAGAGGGCGTGACGAACACTGAAGCTTTCTTT
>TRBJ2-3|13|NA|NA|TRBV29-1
CGVTYLIWDTQYF
TGCGGCGTCACATATCTCATCTGGGATACGCAGTATTTT
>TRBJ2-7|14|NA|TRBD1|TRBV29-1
CSVLQGASCYGQYF
TGCAGCGTTTTACAGGGGGCTTCATGCTACGGGCAGTACTTC
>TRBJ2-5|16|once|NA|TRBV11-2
CASSQTHGGGRETQYF
TGTGCCAGCAGCCAAACACATGGTGGGGGGAGAGAGACCCAGTACTTC
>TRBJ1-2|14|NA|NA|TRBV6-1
CARSDPGLLYGYTF
TGTGCCAGGAGTGACCCGGGACTGCTCTATGGCTACACCTTC
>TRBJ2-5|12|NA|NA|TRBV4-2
CARNQGAETQYF
TGTGCCAGAAACCAAGGGGCCGAGACCCAGTACTTC
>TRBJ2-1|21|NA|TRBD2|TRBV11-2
CANSFKHGLGRECWNYNEQFF
TGTGCCAACAGCTTCAAGCATGGGTTGGGGCGGGAGTGTTGGAACTACAATGAGCAATTCTTC
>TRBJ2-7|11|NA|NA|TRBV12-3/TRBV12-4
CVSSSSYEQCF
TGTGTCAGCAGTTCTTCTTACGAGCAGTGCTTC
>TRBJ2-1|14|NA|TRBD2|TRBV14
CAMSQGLARNEQFF
TGTGCCATGAGCCAGGGACTAGCGCGAAATGAGCAGTTCTTC
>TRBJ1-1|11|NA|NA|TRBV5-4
CVSSLVGEAFF
TGTGTCAGCAGCTTGGTAGGGGAAGCTTTCTTT
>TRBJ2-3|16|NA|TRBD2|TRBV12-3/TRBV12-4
CANGLQGTSGSVGQYF
TGTGCCAACGGTCTACAAGGGACTAGCGGGAGCGTCGGGCAGTATTTT
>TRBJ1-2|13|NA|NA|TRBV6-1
CVSSEGMSYGYTF
TGTGTCAGCAGTGAAGGTATGAGCTATGGCTACACCTTC
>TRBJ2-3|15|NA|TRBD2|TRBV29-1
CSVSGTSGFTDAQYF
TGCAGCGTTTCAGGAACTAGCGGATTCACAGATGCGCAGTATTTT
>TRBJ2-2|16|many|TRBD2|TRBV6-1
CASSEAETSFYWELFF
TGTGCCAGCAGTGAAGCCGAGACTAGCTTTTACTGGGAGCTGTTTTTT
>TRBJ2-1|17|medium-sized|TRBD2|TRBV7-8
CASSLLGGSGRTNEQFF
TGTGCCAGCAGCTTGTTAGGGGGTAGCGGGAGAACCAATGAGCAGTTCTTC
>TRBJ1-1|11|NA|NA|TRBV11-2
CASSPGTEAFF
TGTGCCAGCAGCCCCGGGACAGAAGCTTTCTTT
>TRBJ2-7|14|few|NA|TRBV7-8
CASSLEISSCEQYF
TGTGCCAGCAGCTTAGAGATAAGCTCCTGCGAGCAGTACTTC
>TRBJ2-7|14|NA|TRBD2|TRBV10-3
CAISEFSGSGDQNF
TGTGCCATCAGTGAATTTAGCGGGAGTGGGGACCAGAACTTC
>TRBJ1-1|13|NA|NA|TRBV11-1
CAGSHQVNTEAFF
TGTGCCGGCAGCCACCAGGTGAACACTGAAGCATTCTTT
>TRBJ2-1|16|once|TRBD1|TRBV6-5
CASSYTTGGPINVQSF
TGTGCCAGCAGTTACACGACAGGGGGTCCGATAAATGTGCAGTCCTTC
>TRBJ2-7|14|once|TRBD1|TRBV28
CASIWTGGSYEQHF
TGTGCCAGCATCTGGACAGGGGGCTCCTACGAACAGCACTTC
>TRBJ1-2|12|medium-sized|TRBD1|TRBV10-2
CASTGTAYGYTF
TGCGCCAGCACCGGGACAGCCTATGGCTACACCTTC
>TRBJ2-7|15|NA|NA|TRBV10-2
CPSNPGQGAIYEQYF
TGTCCCAGCAACCCTGGACAAGGGGCGATCTACGAGCAGTACTTC
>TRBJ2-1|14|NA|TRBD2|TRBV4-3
CASSQVAGPHEQSF
TGCGCCAGCAGCCAAGTAGCGGGACCCCATGAGCAGTCCTTC
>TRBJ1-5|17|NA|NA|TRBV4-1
CPGSQQMTLYSNQPQHF
TGCCCCGGCAGCCAACAAATGACACTTTATAGCAATCAGCCCCAGCATTTT
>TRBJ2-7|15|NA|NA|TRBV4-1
CASSQELAGGYDQYF
TGCGCCAGCAGCCAAGAACTAGCAGGAGGATACGATCAGTACTTC
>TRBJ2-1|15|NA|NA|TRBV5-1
CASSLWLVEYNEQFF
TGCGCTAGCAGCTTGTGGCTAGTGGAATACAATGAGCAGTTCTTC
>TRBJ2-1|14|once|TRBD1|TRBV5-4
CASRSGQGGDEQFF
TGTGCCAGCAGATCGGGACAGGGAGGTGATGAGCAGTTCTTC
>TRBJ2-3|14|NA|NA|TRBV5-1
CVSSLGVYTDTQYF
TGCGTCAGCAGCTTGGGAGTGTACACAGATACGCAGTATTTT
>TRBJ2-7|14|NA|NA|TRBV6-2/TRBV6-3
CASNPGLGSYEQYF
TGTGCCAGCAACCCGGGACTGGGTTCCTATGAGCAGTACTTC
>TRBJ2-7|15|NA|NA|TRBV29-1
CSVGGPGTRGYEQNF
TGCAGCGTCGGGGGCCCAGGGACCAGAGGCTACGAGCAGAACTTC
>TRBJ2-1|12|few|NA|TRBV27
CVSSRTNNEQFF
TGTGTCAGCTCCAGGACGAACAATGAGCAGTTCTTC
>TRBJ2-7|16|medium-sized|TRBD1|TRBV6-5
CASSYMLGQGNYEQYF
TGTGCCAGCAGTTACATGTTGGGACAGGGCAACTACGAGCAGTACTTC
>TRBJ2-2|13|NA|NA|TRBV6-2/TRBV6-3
CASSPQGGGKLFF
TGTGCCAGCAGTCCGCAGGGCGGCGGGAAGCTATTTTTT
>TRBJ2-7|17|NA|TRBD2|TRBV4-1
CASSQGRGSAGGCEQYF
TGCGCCAGCAGCCAAGGGAGGGGGTCTGCGGGAGGTTGCGAGCAGTACTTC
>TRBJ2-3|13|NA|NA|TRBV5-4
CTSSRPGSDTRYF
TGTACCAGCAGCCGGCCAGGGTCAGATACGCGGTATTTT
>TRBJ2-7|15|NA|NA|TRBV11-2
CASSLSQGPYSEQYF
TGTGCAAGCAGCTTAAGTCAGGGCCCTTACAGTGAGCAGTACTTC
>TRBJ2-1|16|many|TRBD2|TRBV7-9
CASSGATGTSVHEQFF
TGTGCCAGCAGCGGGGCAACCGGGACTAGCGTCCATGAGCAGTTCTTC
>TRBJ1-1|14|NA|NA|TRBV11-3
CVSSQDGLNIEASF
TGTGTCAGCAGCCAGGACGGCTTGAACATTGAAGCTTCCTTT
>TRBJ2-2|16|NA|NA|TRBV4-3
CTSSQNPEGSPGELFF
TGCACCAGCAGCCAAAACCCAGAAGGAAGTCCCGGGGAGCTGTTTTTT
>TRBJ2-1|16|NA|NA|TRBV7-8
CTSSSDIGGTYNEQSF
TGTACCAGCAGCTCTGACATCGGCGGTACCTACAATGAGCAGTCCTTC
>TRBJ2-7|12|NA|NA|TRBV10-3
CAISEDGHEQYF
TGTGCCATCAGTGAAGACGGGCATGAGCAGTACTTC
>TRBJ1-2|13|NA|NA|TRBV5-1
CASSVQVNYGYTF
TGCGCCAGCAGCGTTCAGGTCAACTATGGCTACACCTTC
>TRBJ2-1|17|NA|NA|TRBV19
CASSPPRLLGGYNEQFF
TGTGCCAGTAGCCCCCCTCGCCTGTTGGGTGGCTACAATGAGCAGTTCTTC
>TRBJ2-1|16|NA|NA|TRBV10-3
CATLYSPLGSNNEQLF
TGTGCCACTTTATACTCACCCCTCGGAAGTAACAATGAGCAGCTCTTC
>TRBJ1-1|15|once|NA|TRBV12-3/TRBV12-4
CSSSFFWGGNTEAFF
TGTTCCAGCAGTTTCTTTTGGGGGGGGAACACTGAAGCTTTCTTT
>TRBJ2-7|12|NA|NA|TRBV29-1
CSGHTGGDEQYF
TGCAGCGGCCACACGGGGGGCGACGAGCAGTACTTC
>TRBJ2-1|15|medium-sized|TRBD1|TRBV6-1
CASRVGTGGYNEQFF
TGTGCCAGCAGAGTCGGGACAGGGGGGTACAATGAGCAGTTCTTC
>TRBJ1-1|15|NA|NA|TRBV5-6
CTSSLGLGGSTEAFF
TGTACCAGCAGCTTGGGATTAGGGGGAAGCACTGAGGCTTTCTTT
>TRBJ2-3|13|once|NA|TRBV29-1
CSVTYLVGDTQYF
TGCAGCGTCACATATCTCGTCGGGGATACACAGTATTTT